The entry that follows covers one TCR beta chain sequence. Its target is unknown. J was trimmed by 4 bases and V by 8 bases; bases with no gene match: 5. Looked up from germline, CDR1 is GTSNPN and CDR2 is SVGIG (reference sequence). The CDR3 has 12 amino acids. This specimen belongs to a study of STAT5B mutations in CD4+ large granular lymphocyte leukemia. Across the whole study: The CDR3 'QG' motif was associated with a particular HLA allele among healthy donors. General observations from the study: Roughly a quarter of private leukemic clonotypes occurred rarely in other patients' non-leukemic repertoires. Patient CD4-sorted repertoires looked more clonal than healthy CD4+ repertoires, even without putative leukemic clones. Top patient clones used TRBV06 genes more often: 8/27 versus 2/35 in controls.

Generated by immunoSEQ multiplex PCR, the TCRdb table keeps only in-frame clones and is missing some. Found here are around 30,000 clones, around four fifths of them singletons; the top ten hold around 4%. The V gene is TRBV30, the J gene TRBJ2-3, with 8 bases fitting TRBD1. This TCR was sampled from a human donor in good health. Sequencing was performed on CD4+ T cells from blood buffy coats. The CDR3 reads CAQTQGADTQYF. The CDR3, as DNA: TGTGCCCAAACACAGGGGGCAGATACGCAGTATTTT.